These 19 T cell receptor beta chains originate from one sample sequenced in a study of cytomegalovirus exposure and HLA in healthy donors. The PCR ran on 60 Vbeta and 13 Jbeta primers. Measured with immunoSEQ multiplex PCR; TCRdb has only the in-frame clones, and not every one. The data show roughly 110,000 clones, with 70% to 85% seen just once and about 4% held by the top ten. The sequenced material came from PBMCs. These receptor sequences come from a woman between 40 and 55 years old in good health and CMV-seropositive.

This clone appeared a few times. The gene calls are TRBV2 and TRBJ2-1; 12 bases align to TRBD2. Per germline, CDR1 SNHLY and CDR2 FYNNEI. The CDR3 has 13 residues. Losses at the gene ends were 7 bases for V and 6 bases for J; bases not matched to a gene: 1. This chain's CDR3 is CASKGLAGNEQFF. The CDR3 coding sequence is TGTGCCAGCAAGGGACTAGCGGGCAATGAGCAGTTCTTC.

The V call is TRBV9, the J call TRBJ1-2; a weak D match, TRBD1 (5 bases). V lost 3 bases to trimming and J lost 6 bases, with 27 bases between them. CDR1 is SGDLS, CDR2 YYNGEE, per germline. The CDR3 runs to 18 residues. CDR3 nucleotides: TGTGCCAGCAGCGACCATCGGGACTTTAGGGAAGCCAGGAATGGCTACACCTTC. It specifies CASSDHRDFREARNGYTF.

The rearrangement uses TRBV11-2 and TRBJ1-3; TRBD1 might be the D (6 bases). The V end was cut by 8 bases, the J end by 3 bases, with 8 bases between. Looked up from germline, CDR1 is SGHAT and CDR2 is FQNNGV. The CDR3 loop spans 12 amino acids. CDR3 residues: CASGTFGNTIYF. The CDR3 region has the DNA TGTGCCAGCGGGACATTTGGAAACACCATATATTTT.

The chain uses TRBV4-3 and TRBJ2-6; 10 nucleotides match TRBD1. V trimming: 3 bases; J trimming: 1 base; junction bases outside the gene matches: 6. The CDR3 has 18 residues. CDR1 LGHNA and CDR2 YSLEER come from the germline V gene. CDR3 amino acids: CASSHRQGASSGANVLTF. CDR3 in DNA: TGCGCCAGCAGCCATCGACAGGGGGCCTCTTCTGGGGCCAACGTCCTGACTTTC.

This chain uses TRBV30 with TRBJ2-1; 7 bases fit TRBD1. This CDR3 comprises 16 residues. CDR1 GTSNPN and CDR2 SVGIG come from the germline V gene (reference sequence). The trim removed 2 bases at V and 1 base at J, leaving 8 bases unmatched. CDR3 protein: CAWSSPGGVSYNEQFF. The CDR3 DNA reads as TGTGCCTGGAGTTCCCCAGGGGGTGTGTCCTACAATGAGCAGTTCTTC.

The V gene is TRBV7-6, the J gene TRBJ1-3; D gene ambiguous. The V and J ends lost 1 base and 0 bases respectively, with 13 bases between them. Germline V CDR1 and CDR2: SGHVS, FNYEAQ. The CDR3 has 17 amino acids. In nucleotides, the CDR3 is TGTGCCAGCAGCTTAGAGCCAGGCCCGCTCTCTGGAAACACCATATATTTT. Amino acid sequence: CASSLEPGPLSGNTIYF.

This clone was observed a handful of times. The chain uses TRBV7-9 and TRBJ2-7; TRBD1 matches at 10 bases. The ends lost 4 bases at V and 2 bases at J; junction bases unmatched: 5. This CDR3 has 15 residues. In germline, CDR1 is SEHNR, CDR2 FQNEAQ (reference sequence). The CDR3 is CASSSDRGHTYEQYF. The CDR3 nucleotides are TGTGCCAGCAGCTCCGACAGGGGGCACACCTACGAGCAGTACTTC.

The chain employs TRBV7-6 and TRBJ2-3, with 9 bases aligning to TRBD2. Germline CDR1 reads SGHVS; CDR2 reads FNYEAQ. The CDR3 sequence is 18 residues long. With 1 base clipped from V and 2 bases from J, the junction kept 10 bases outside the gene matches. The CDR3: CASSLEPVAGANTDTQYF. CDR3 sequence (DNA): TGTGCCAGCAGCTTAGAGCCCGTAGCGGGGGCCAACACAGATACGCAGTATTTT.

The count of this clone is one. This chain uses TRBV6-6 with TRBJ2-3, with D possibly TRBD2 on 6 matching bases. The CDR3 has 14 residues. The ends were cut back, 7 bases at V and 2 bases at J, with 13 bases in the middle. CDR1 and CDR2 (germline): MNHNY, SVGAGI (reference sequence). The CDR3 nucleotides read TGTGCCAGCACCAAAGCGGGCTACACAGATACGCAGTATTTT. Its translation is CASTKAGYTDTQYF.

J is TRBJ2-5 and V is TRBV19; D might be TRBD1 (6 bases). The CDR3 has 12 amino acids. Germline CDR1 LNHDA, CDR2 SQIVND (reference sequence). V lost 8 bases and J 3 bases, leaving 10 bases between the germline ends. The CDR3 DNA reads TGTGCCAGTTCTACAGGGAAAGAGACCCAGTACTTC. It specifies CASSTGKETQYF. Filled out from reference TRBV19 and TRBJ2-5, the complete variable domain reads DGGITQSPKYLFRKEGQNVTLSCEQNLNHDAMYWYRQDPGQGLRLIYYSQIVNDFQKGDIAEGYSVSREKKESFPLTVTSAQKNPTAFYLCASSTGKETQYFGPGTRLLVL.

This chain joins TRBV5-1 and TRBJ2-7; the match to TRBD1 covers 9 bases. CDR1 SGHRS and CDR2 YFSETQ come from the germline V gene. The V gene end was trimmed by 4 bases and the J gene end by 6 bases; junction bases not matched to a gene: 8. This CDR3 region has 14 residues. The CDR3 loop is CASSKGQGLCEQYF. The CDR3, as DNA: TGCGCCAGCAGCAAGGGACAGGGACTGTGCGAGCAGTACTTC.

In DNA form, the CDR3 reads TGTGCCAGCAGCCGAACTAGCGGGGGGGATAACTACGAGCAGTACTTC. Translated: CASSRTSGGDNYEQYF. The rearrangement joins TRBV4-2 to TRBJ2-7; TRBD2 aligns across 13 bases. CDR1 and CDR2 from the germline V gene are LGHNA and YNFKEQ. The CDR3 runs 16 residues. V was clipped by 4 bases and J by 3 bases; unmatched bases: 6.

The V and J genes are TRBV10-3 and TRBJ2-7, with a possible D match to TRBD1 (5 bases). The V gene's germline CDR1 is ENHRY and CDR2 SYGVKD. The CDR3 covers 14 residues. V was shortened by 3 bases and J by 3 bases, with 12 bases between the two germline ends. The DNA for the CDR3 is TGTGCCATCAGTGAAGACAGTCGATTCTACGAGCAGTACTTC. Translation: CAISEDSRFYEQYF.

The chain is built from TRBV11-3 and TRBJ2-3; the D is unclear. Trimming pared 4 bases from V and 6 bases from J, leaving 11 bases between. CDR3 length: 13 amino acids. Germline CDR1 SGHNT, CDR2 YENEEA. DNA of the CDR3: TGTGCCAGCAGCTCGAGACTCGCGGATACGCAGTATTTT. Its protein is CASSSRLADTQYF.

In this sample, this clone turned up a few times. V usage is TRBV6-5 and J usage is TRBJ2-7, with D perhaps TRBD1 (7 bases). The CDR3 runs to 15 residues. The V and J ends lost 6 bases and 2 bases respectively, with 17 bases between them. In germline, CDR1 is MNHEY, CDR2 SVGAGI. CDR3 DNA: TGTGCCAGCAGCTCCCGACAGGGAGGACCCTACGAGCAGTACTTC. It codes for CASSSRQGGPYEQYF.

The rearrangement joins TRBV7-2 to TRBJ2-1; D not certain. The CDR3 spans 14 residues. V was cut by 5 bases and J by 3 bases, with 11 bases left in between. Germline V gene data show CDR1 as SGHTA and CDR2 as FQGNSA. The CDR3 nucleotides are TGTGCCAGCAGCCCCCGTCGCAGCTACAATGAGCAGTTCTTC. Its protein product is CASSPRRSYNEQFF.

The V call is TRBV5-1, the J call TRBJ2-3; TRBD2 matches 9 bases. The germline V gene has CDR1 SGHRS and CDR2 YFSETQ. Trimming removed 3 bases from V and 2 bases from J; junction bases left unmatched: 7. The length of the CDR3 is 16 residues. CDR3 residues: CASSWGGGRATDTQYF. CDR3 bases: TGCGCCAGCAGCTGGGGTGGCGGGAGGGCCACAGATACGCAGTATTTT. The full variable domain, rest sourced from reference TRBV5-1 and TRBJ2-3, is KAGVTQTPRYLIKTRGQQVTLSCSPISGHRSVSWYQQTPGQGLQFLFEYFSETQRNKGNFPGRFSGRQFSNSRSEMNVSTLELGDSALYLCASSWGGGRATDTQYFGPGTRLTVL.

This clone came up a few times. This chain uses TRBV7-3 with TRBJ2-1; D is unresolved. This CDR3 has 16 residues. V was pared by 5 bases and J by 5 bases, with 19 bases between. The germline V gene has CDR1 SGHTA and CDR2 FQGTGA. The CDR3 DNA reads TGTGCCAGCAGCCCTCGTGGTAGCCGCTACGACAATGAGCAGTTCTTC. Amino acid sequence: CASSPRGSRYDNEQFF.

The rearrangement joins TRBV5-4 to TRBJ1-2; TRBD1 aligns across 10 bases. The CDR3 spans 15 residues. V was pared by 3 bases and J by 7 bases, with 9 bases of the junction left unmatched. Germline CDR1 SGHNT, CDR2 YYREEE (reference sequence). CDR3: CASSSGGQGVGGYTF. The CDR3 region has the DNA TGTGCCAGCAGCTCCGGAGGACAGGGGGTAGGTGGCTACACCTTC.